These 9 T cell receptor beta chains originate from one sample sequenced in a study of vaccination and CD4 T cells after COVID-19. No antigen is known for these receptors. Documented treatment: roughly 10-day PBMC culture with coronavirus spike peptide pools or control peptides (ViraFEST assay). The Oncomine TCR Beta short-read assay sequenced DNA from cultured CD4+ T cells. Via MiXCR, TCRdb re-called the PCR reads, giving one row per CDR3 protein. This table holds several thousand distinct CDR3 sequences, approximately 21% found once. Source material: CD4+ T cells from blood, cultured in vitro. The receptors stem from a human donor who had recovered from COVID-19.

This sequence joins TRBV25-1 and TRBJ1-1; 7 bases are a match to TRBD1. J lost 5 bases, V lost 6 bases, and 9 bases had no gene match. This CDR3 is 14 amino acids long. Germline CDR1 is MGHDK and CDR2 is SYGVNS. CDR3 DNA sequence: TGTGCCAGCAGGTACAGGGGAGACGGAACTGAAGCTTTCTTT. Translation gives CASRYRGDGTEAFF.

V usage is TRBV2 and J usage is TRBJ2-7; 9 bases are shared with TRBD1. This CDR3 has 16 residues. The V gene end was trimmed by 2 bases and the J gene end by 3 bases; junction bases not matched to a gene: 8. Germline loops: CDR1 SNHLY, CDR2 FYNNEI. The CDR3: CASSEQAGTGNYEQYF. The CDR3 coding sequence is TGTGCCAGCAGTGAACAGGCCGGGACAGGGAACTACGAGCAGTACTTC.

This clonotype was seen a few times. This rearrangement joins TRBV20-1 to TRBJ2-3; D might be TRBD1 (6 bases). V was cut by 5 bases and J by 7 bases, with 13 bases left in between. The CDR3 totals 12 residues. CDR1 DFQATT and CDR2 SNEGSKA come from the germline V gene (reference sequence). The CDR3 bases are TGCAGTGCTTCCGAGGGGGAAAATACGCAGTATTTT. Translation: CSASEGENTQYF.

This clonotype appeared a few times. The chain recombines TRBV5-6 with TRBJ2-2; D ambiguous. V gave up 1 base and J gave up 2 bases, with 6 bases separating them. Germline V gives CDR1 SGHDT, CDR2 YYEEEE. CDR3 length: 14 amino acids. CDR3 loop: CASSLPPNTGELFF. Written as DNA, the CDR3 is TGTGCCAGCAGCTTGCCTCCAAACACCGGGGAGCTGTTTTTT.

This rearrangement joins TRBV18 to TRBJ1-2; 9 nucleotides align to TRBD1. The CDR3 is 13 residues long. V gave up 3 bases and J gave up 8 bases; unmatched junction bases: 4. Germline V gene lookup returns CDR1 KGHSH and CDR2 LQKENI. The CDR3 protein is CASSPRTGDGYTF. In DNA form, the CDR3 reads TGTGCCAGCTCACCGAGGACAGGGGACGGCTACACCTTC. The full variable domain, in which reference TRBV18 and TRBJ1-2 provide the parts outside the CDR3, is NAGVMQNPRHLVRRRGQEARLRCSPMKGHSHVYWYRQLPEEGLKFMVYLQKENIIDESGMPKERFSAEFPKEGPSILRIQQVVRGDSAAYFCASSPRTGDGYTFGSGTRLTVV.

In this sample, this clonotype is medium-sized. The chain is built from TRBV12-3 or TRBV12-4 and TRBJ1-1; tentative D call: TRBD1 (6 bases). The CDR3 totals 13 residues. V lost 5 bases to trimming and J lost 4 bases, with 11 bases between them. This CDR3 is CASSLRGPTEAFF. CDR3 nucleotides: TGTGCCAGCAGTCTCAGGGGCCCCACTGAAGCTTTCTTT.

The CDR3 protein is CASRGTWAQPQHF. CDR3 in DNA: TGTGCCAGTAGGGGGACATGGGCTCAGCCCCAGCATTTT. The genes are TRBV19 and TRBJ1-5; weak D call: TRBD1 (6 bases). The CDR3 is 13 amino acids. Germline CDR1 and CDR2: LNHDA and SQIVND (reference sequence). The ends were cut back, 6 bases at V and 6 bases at J, with 12 bases in the middle.

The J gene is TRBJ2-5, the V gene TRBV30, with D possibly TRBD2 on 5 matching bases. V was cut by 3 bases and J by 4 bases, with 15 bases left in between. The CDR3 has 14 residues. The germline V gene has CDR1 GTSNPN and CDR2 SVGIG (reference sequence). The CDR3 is CAWRALLVGETQYF. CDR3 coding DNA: TGTGCCTGGAGGGCCTTACTAGTTGGAGAGACCCAGTACTTC.

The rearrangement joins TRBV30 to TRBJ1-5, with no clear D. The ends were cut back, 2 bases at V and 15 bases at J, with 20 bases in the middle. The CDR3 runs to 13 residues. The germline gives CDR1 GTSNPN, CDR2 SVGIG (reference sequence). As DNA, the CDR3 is TGTGCCTGGAGTCGTTCGGAAGGACTGCTAATGCATTTT. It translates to CAWSRSEGLLMHF.